The 16 T cell receptor beta chains reported below all come from one sample, sequenced in a study of chemoradiotherapy in HPV16-positive cancers. Assay: immunoSEQ multiplex PCR; the TCRdb copy retains only in-frame clones and omits some. The table has 6,500 to 10,000 clones, roughly 87% seen once. The sequenced sample was blood, obtained from a patient who underwent chemoradiotherapy. The receptor set was obtained from a human donor with HPV-associated anogenital cancer.

This chain uses TRBV5-5 with TRBJ1-2; D not certain. Germline loops: CDR1 SGHKS, CDR2 YYEKEE (reference sequence). Between the trimmed V and J ends, which lost 6 bases and 2 bases, there was a span of 17 bases. The CDR3 runs 15 residues. CDR3: CASTISGRENYGYTF. The CDR3 nucleotides are TGTGCCAGCACCATCTCAGGAAGAGAGAACTATGGCTACACCTTC.

V gene TRBV10-2 combines with J gene TRBJ1-1; TRBD1 is a possible D gene (6 bases). The V end lost 2 bases, the J end lost 8 bases, and 15 bases lay between the germline ends. Germline V gene data show CDR1 as WSHSY and CDR2 as SAAADI. The CDR3 sequence is 14 residues long. The DNA of the CDR3 is TGCGCCAGCAGTGAGATAGGGGGGGAATCCGAAGCTTTCTTT. Translation: CASSEIGGESEAFF.

The rearrangement links TRBV19 to TRBJ1-1; tentative D call: TRBD1 (5 bases). V lost 1 base and J lost 4, with 10 bases in between. CDR1 and CDR2 (germline): LNHDA, SQIVND (reference sequence). CDR3 length equals 14 residues. CDR3 amino acids: CASSIGRVPTEAFF. The CDR3 coding sequence is TGTGCCAGTAGTATAGGCAGGGTGCCCACTGAAGCTTTCTTT.

J is TRBJ2-1 and V is TRBV11-2; the match to TRBD2 covers 12 bases. Germline V gene lookup returns CDR1 SGHAT and CDR2 FQNNGV. V trimming: 4 bases; J trimming: 6 bases; junction bases outside the gene matches: 7. This CDR3 spans 16 amino acids. The CDR3 sequence: CASSSNLAGGLNEQFF. CDR3 in DNA: TGTGCCAGCAGCTCAAATCTAGCGGGGGGGCTCAATGAGCAGTTCTTC.

The chain couples TRBV10-1 to TRBJ2-3, with a weak D call TRBD2 (6 bases). The CDR3 loop spans 14 amino acids. Trimming cost V 7 bases and J 6 bases, with 17 bases left between them. Germline V lookup: CDR1 WNHNN, CDR2 SYGVQD (reference sequence). This chain's CDR3 is CASMEGPLTDTQYF. CDR3 DNA sequence: TGCGCCAGCATGGAGGGCCCCCTCACTGATACGCAGTATTTT.

The chain carries TRBV7-9 and TRBJ2-5, with D perhaps TRBD1 or TRBD2 (5 bases each). This CDR3 is 17 amino acids long. With 5 bases removed from V and 4 bases from J, the gap between germline ends came to 23 bases. The germline CDR1 and CDR2 sequences are SEHNR and FQNEAQ (reference sequence). CDR3 bases: TGTGCCAGCAGCCTAAGAGGTGAGGGGCCCGGAGGAGAGACCCAGTACTTC. It yields the protein CASSLRGEGPGGETQYF.

The chain carries TRBV7-9 and TRBJ2-7, with TRBD1 matching over 8 bases. The CDR3 covers 13 residues. Trimming cost V 4 bases and J 6 bases; bases outside gene matches: 5. Germline V CDR1 and CDR2: SEHNR, FQNEAQ (reference sequence). CDR3 protein: CASSWNDRGEQYF. For the CDR3, the DNA is TGTGCCAGCAGCTGGAATGACAGGGGCGAGCAGTACTTC.

The rearrangement links TRBV11-2 to TRBJ1-4; D perhaps matches TRBD1 (6 bases). The CDR3 sequence is 16 residues long. With 2 bases removed from V and 5 bases from J, the gap between germline ends came to 15 bases. Germline V gives CDR1 SGHAT, CDR2 FQNNGV. The CDR3 loop reads CASSLRAGDPNEKLFF. CDR3 DNA sequence: TGTGCCAGCAGCTTAAGGGCAGGGGATCCGAATGAAAAACTGTTTTTT. Supplemented by reference TRBV11-2 and TRBJ1-4, the full variable domain reads EAGVAQSPRYKIIEKRQSVAFWCNPISGHATLYWYQQILGQGPKLLIQFQNNGVVDDSQLPKDRFSAERLKGVDSTLKIQPAKLEDSAVYLCASSLRAGDPNEKLFFGSGTQLSVL.

The rearrangement joins TRBV19 to TRBJ2-1, with 11 bases fitting TRBD2. Germline values: CDR1 LNHDA, CDR2 SQIVND (reference sequence). The CDR3 is 14 residues long. V lost 9 bases, J lost 5 bases, and 6 bases stayed unmatched. CDR3 in DNA: TGTGCCAGACAAAGACTAGCGGGGAACAATGAGCAGTTCTTC. It encodes CARQRLAGNNEQFF.

This rearrangement joins TRBV9 to TRBJ2-2, with 10 nucleotides matching TRBD2. The CDR3 covers 17 residues. After removal of 2 bases from V and 5 bases from J, the junction contained 9 bases not matched to a gene. Looked up from germline, CDR1 is SGDLS and CDR2 is YYNGEE. CDR3 coding DNA: TGTGCCAGCAGCGTTACCGGGACTAGCGTTTTGACCGGGGAGCTGTTTTTT. It yields the protein CASSVTGTSVLTGELFF.

The chain has TRBV19 and TRBJ1-6, with D hard to call. This CDR3 is 17 amino acids long. Looked up from germline, CDR1 is LNHDA and CDR2 is SQIVND (reference sequence). V lost 3 bases and J lost 3, with 15 bases in between. DNA for the CDR3: TGTGCCAGTAGTATGTTGACGGAGGCAAACTATAATTCACCCCTCCACTTT. The encoded protein is CASSMLTEANYNSPLHF.

The chain is built from TRBV4-1 and TRBJ2-5, with a possible D match to TRBD2 (6 bases). The V gene's germline CDR1 is MGHRA and CDR2 YSYEKL. The CDR3 sequence is 15 residues long. V lost 0 bases and J 11 bases, leaving 19 bases between the germline ends. The CDR3 loop is CASSQDRRGILEQYF. CDR3 nucleotide sequence: TGCGCCAGCAGCCAAGATAGACGGGGGATCTTAGAGCAGTACTTC.

As to this clone: The same CDR3 arises from other DNA sequences in this sample as well. The chain has TRBV6-6 and TRBJ1-5; D is undetermined. The germline V gene has CDR1 MNHNY and CDR2 SVGAGI (reference sequence). The V end was cut by 0 bases, the J end by 1 base, with 4 bases between. This CDR3 spans 14 amino acids. The CDR3 nucleotides read TGTGCCAGCAGTTACTCGGGGAGCAATCAGCCCCAGCATTTT. It specifies CASSYSGSNQPQHF.

The gene calls are TRBV5-1 and TRBJ2-7; 12 bases agree with TRBD2. The CDR3 contains 18 residues. After removal of 3 bases from V and 3 bases from J, the junction contained 13 bases not matched to a gene. Germline CDR1 reads SGHRS; CDR2 reads YFSETQ. Written as DNA, the CDR3 is TGCGCCAGCAGCTCTTTGACTAGCGGGGGCCTCCGGAACTACGAGCAGTACTTC. It is translated as CASSSLTSGGLRNYEQYF. The full variable domain, rest sourced from reference TRBV5-1 and TRBJ2-7, is KAGVTQTPRYLIKTRGQQVTLSCSPISGHRSVSWYQQTPGQGLQFLFEYFSETQRNKGNFPGRFSGRQFSNSRSEMNVSTLELGDSALYLCASSSLTSGGLRNYEQYFGPGTRLTVT.

This clone showed up just once. The chain recombines TRBV29-1 with TRBJ2-3, with D hard to call. This CDR3 has 11 amino acids. Germline loops: CDR1 SQVTM, CDR2 ANQGSEA. Trimming took off 1 base at V and 4 bases at J, with 3 bases between the two ends. The CDR3 loop reads CSVEGSDTQYF. CDR3 DNA: TGCAGCGTTGAAGGGTCAGATACGCAGTATTTT.

This sequence joins TRBV5-1 and TRBJ2-5; TRBD2 is a possible D gene (5 bases). Trimming removed 4 bases at V and 5 bases at J, with 12 bases between. The CDR3 sequence is 13 residues long. In germline, CDR1 is SGHRS, CDR2 YFSETQ. CDR3 nucleotide sequence: TGCGCCAGCAGCCCCGGTTGGGAGGAGACCCAGTACTTC. Residues: CASSPGWEETQYF. Complete variable domain (other parts from reference TRBV5-1 and TRBJ2-5): KAGVTQTPRYLIKTRGQQVTLSCSPISGHRSVSWYQQTPGQGLQFLFEYFSETQRNKGNFPGRFSGRQFSNSRSEMNVSTLELGDSALYLCASSPGWEETQYFGPGTRLLVL.